This TCR beta chain was identified in a study of neoadjuvant nivolumab and ipilimumab in lung cancer. General study findings and limits: TCR sequencing covered a small number of samples.

In its sample, this clone was seen once. Antigen: not known. Measured with immunoSEQ multiplex PCR; TCRdb has only the in-frame clones, and not every one. The sample records 13,000 or so clones, about 94% being singletons. Trimming removed 4 bases from V and 0 bases from J, with 12 bases in between. CDR1 and CDR2 (germline): SGHAT, FQNNGV. This CDR3 is 15 amino acids long. The clonotype originates from an adult with non-small cell lung cancer. The input for sequencing was peripheral blood, taken after neoadjuvant nivolumab, alone or with ipilimumab, at or shortly before surgery. The chain is built from TRBV11-2 and TRBJ1-1; no reliable D call. The CDR3 DNA reads TGTGCCAGCAGCTCCCCGGGCAGGATGAACACTGAAGCTTTCTTT. The encoded protein is CASSSPGRMNTEAFF.